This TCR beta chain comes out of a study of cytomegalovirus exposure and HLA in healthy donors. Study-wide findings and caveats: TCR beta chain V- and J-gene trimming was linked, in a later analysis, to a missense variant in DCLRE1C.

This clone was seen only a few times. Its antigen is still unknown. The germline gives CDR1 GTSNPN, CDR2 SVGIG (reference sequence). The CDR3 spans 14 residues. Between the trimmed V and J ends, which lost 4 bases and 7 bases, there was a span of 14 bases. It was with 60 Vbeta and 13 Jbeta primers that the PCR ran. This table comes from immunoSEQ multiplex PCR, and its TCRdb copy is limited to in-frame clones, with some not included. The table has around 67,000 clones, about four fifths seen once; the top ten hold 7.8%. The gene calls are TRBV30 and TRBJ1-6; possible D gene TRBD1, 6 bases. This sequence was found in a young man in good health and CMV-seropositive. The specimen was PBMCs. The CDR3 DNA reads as TGTGCCTGGAAGGCGGGGGCAGAAAATTCACCCCTCCACTTT. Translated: CAWKAGAENSPLHF.